This T cell receptor (beta chain) was recorded in a study of regulatory T cells in long-lasting Graves disease (dated by TCRdb to the early 2020s). At the level of the whole study: Persistent Graves' disease meant more than 5 years of antithyroid drug treatment with TSH receptor autoantibodies that stayed positive. This study used TCR sequencing and RNA sequencing of peripheral blood to compare persistent Graves' disease patients against newly diagnosed Graves' disease patients. The study was conducted in China and was registered as a clinical trial. TCR sequencing covered around 13 persistent and around 20 newly diagnosed Graves' disease patients, 33 samples in total. Persistent Graves' disease patients in the clinical cohort had taken antithyroid drugs for 8 to 12 years on average.

Trimming takes 0 bases from V and 1 base from J, and the germline ends sit 13 bases apart. CDR1 and CDR2, per the germline V gene (reference sequence), are SGHNT and YYREEE. Spanning cysteine to phenylalanine, the CDR3 consists of 16 amino acids. Solely the CDR3 DNA is kept, with 48 bases framed from the first base. Comment on this clonotype: What antigen it recognizes has not been identified. No per-base quality is available; no much larger clone lies one base away.

Library prep was done by multiplex PCR. Sequencing took place on an Illumina HiSeq 4000. iRepertoire HTBI primers and Arm-PCR amplification of CDR3 regions were used to construct TCR beta libraries. Gel purification was performed on PCR products prior to sequencing. As for the authors' bioinformatics: Gene usage analysis of CDR3 amino acid clonotypes used the approximately 62 TRBV and 14 TRBJ segments found across samples. Filtered high-quality paired reads were merged into contigs using COPE and FqMerger. BLAST was used to align contigs to IMGT TRBV, TRBD and TRBJ reference genes, and CDR3 was defined according to IMGT. Clonotypes above 0.1% frequency were classified as highly expanded clones. Shannon entropy was used to measure repertoire diversity, and the Gini coefficient was used to measure V-J evenness. Clonotypes shared by more than one individual were considered public. TCRdb took the public reads, trimmed them with fastp at Q25, ran MiXCR for clone calling and kept in-frame beta chains. Rows are unified per CDR3 protein, each entry keeping the most common DNA and genes. TCRdb's processing, not the authors' own work, is the source of the V and J calls. The sample records 350,000 to 450,000 distinct CDR3 sequences, roughly 25% of which are singletons. The top ten hold less than 30% of the sample.

The time point label, as the study defines it: persistent/refractory GD, antithyroid drugs over 5 years with positive TRAb. For both TCR sequencing and RNA sequencing, RNA was extracted from PBMCs in TRIzol. The diagnosis of Graves' disease followed American Thyroid Association guidelines. Patients were recruited from an endocrinology department in Xi'an, China. Each patient gave about 8.1 milliliters of peripheral blood, collected in an EDTA anticoagulant tube. PBMCs were isolated by Ficoll Paque Plus density gradient separation without further T cell sorting. RNA quality was checked with an Agilent 2100 Bioanalyzer and agarose gel, and concentration with a NanoDrop 2000. Broader findings and caveats from the paper: Patients with persistent disease shared more public clonotypes (over 2,500) than newly diagnosed patients did (roughly 970). Persistent Graves' disease patients showed lower TCR Shannon entropy and fewer highly expanded clones than newly diagnosed patients, suggesting clonal expansion. The small sample size was acknowledged by the authors as a limitation that may reduce accuracy. TRBV28, TRBJ1-2 and TRBJ2-5 were preferentially used in persistent disease, while TRBV20-1 and TRBJ2-1 were favored in newly diagnosed disease. Sequencing and analysis were limited to the TCR beta chain. The study examined only peripheral blood because the primary lesion, thyroid tissue, could not be accessed.

The V and J genes are TRBV5-4 and TRBJ1-2; possibly the D gene is TRBD1, per 6 matching bases. Sequencing was performed on peripheral blood mononuclear cells (PBMCs), taken when the disease was refractory, from a patient treated with antithyroid drugs. This receptor was obtained from a woman aged 40-49 years with Graves disease. Donor details come from another sample of the same person, matched by shared clones. The CDR3 has the sequence CASSLAIDRSNYGYTF. The sequence in DNA is TGTGCCAGCAGCTTGGCCATTGACAGGAGTAACTATGGCTACACCTTC.